The 13 T cell receptor beta chains reported below all come from one sample, sequenced in a study of T cell repertoires in cytomegalovirus infection. TCRdb reprocessed the reads with MiXCR, giving one entry per CDR3 protein. The sample records around 740,000 distinct CDR3 sequences, approximately 34% being singletons. The specimen was PBMCs. The receptors were gathered from a human donor in good health (CMV status not recorded). Some clones in this sample may be carry-over from other donors' samples.

This chain joins TRBV4-2 and TRBJ1-2; D is perhaps TRBD1 (5 bases). Germline V lookup: CDR1 LGHNA, CDR2 YNFKEQ. V was cut by 1 base and J by 4 bases, with 16 bases left in between. This CDR3 is built from 16 residues. The CDR3 bases are TGTGCCAGCAGCCAAGGAGTCTCGCAGGGTACCTATGGCTACACCTTC. Translated: CASSQGVSQGTYGYTF.

This chain uses TRBV10-3 with TRBJ2-7; D call uncertain. The germline V gene encodes CDR1 ENHRY and CDR2 SYGVKD. Deletions cut 0 bases from V and 4 bases from J, with 22 bases between. CDR3 length equals 18 residues. The CDR3 here is CAISESPRVGVGLYEQYF. Written as DNA, the CDR3 is TGTGCCATCAGTGAGTCGCCTAGGGTCGGAGTGGGCCTTTACGAGCAGTACTTC.

The sample holds a few counts of this clonotype. The V gene is TRBV12-3 or TRBV12-4, the J gene TRBJ1-1; D is unclear. Trimming took off 3 bases at V and 3 bases at J, with 11 bases between the two ends. There are 14 residues in the CDR3. The CDR3 DNA follows: TGTGCCAGCAGTTTTAGCCGGGAGGACACTGAAGCTTTCTTT. Translating it yields CASSFSREDTEAFF.

This clonotype appeared a few times. This rearrangement joins TRBV7-9 to TRBJ2-5; D might be TRBD2 (6 bases). Germline CDR1 and CDR2: SEHNR and FQNEAQ (reference sequence). The length of the CDR3 is 16 residues. Trimming stripped 5 bases from V and 1 base from J, with 17 bases between. As DNA, the CDR3 is TGTGCCAGCAGCCGAAGGGGTAGCGGAGCCCAAGAGACCCAGTACTTC. Its translation is CASSRRGSGAQETQYF.

Here the CDR3 reads CASSFGTASSRELFF. DNA for the CDR3: TGTGCCAGCAGCTTCGGGACAGCAAGTTCCCGGGAGCTGTTTTTT. This chain joins TRBV5-6 and TRBJ2-2; 7 bases are shared with TRBD1. Trimming removed 2 bases from V and 9 bases from J; junction bases left unmatched: 10. Germline V gene data show CDR1 as SGHDT and CDR2 as YYEEEE. CDR3 length: 15 residues. The full variable domain, in which reference TRBV5-6 and TRBJ2-2 provide the parts outside the CDR3, is DAGVTQSPTHLIKTRGQQVTLRCSPKSGHDTVSWYQQALGQGPQFIFQYYEEEERQRGNFPDRFSGHQFPNYSSELNVNALLLGDSALYLCASSFGTASSRELFFGEGSRLTVL.

This clonotype was counted ten times or more. This rearrangement joins TRBV24-1 to TRBJ1-5; TRBD1 might be the D (6 bases). Deletions cut 4 bases from V and 3 bases from J, with 9 bases between. Germline CDR1 KGHDR, CDR2 SFDVKD. This CDR3 has 14 residues. The CDR3: CATSEYRANQPQHF. The CDR3 coding sequence is TGTGCCACCAGTGAGTACAGGGCCAATCAGCCCCAGCATTTT.

The chain links TRBV5-1 to TRBJ2-3; a weak D match, TRBD2 (6 bases). The CDR3 length is 15 residues. Germline V gives CDR1 SGHRS, CDR2 YFSETQ. Trimming shortened V by 0 bases and J by 6 bases, and 14 bases separated the two germline ends. As DNA, the CDR3 is TGCGCCAGCAGCTTGGGACGGGGGAACCGTGATACGCAGTATTTT. Amino acids: CASSLGRGNRDTQYF.

The chain recombines TRBV24-1 with TRBJ2-2; TRBD1 agrees at 9 bases. Germline V gene data show CDR1 as KGHDR and CDR2 as SFDVKD. With V trimmed by 3 bases and J by 6 bases, 7 bases remained unmatched. The CDR3 runs 16 residues. Written as DNA, the CDR3 is TGTGCCACCAGTGATCGACAGGGGGTAAACCCCGGGGAGCTGTTTTTT. Its protein is CATSDRQGVNPGELFF.

The chain links TRBV10-3 to TRBJ2-4; 8 bases are shared with TRBD1. V was pared by 3 bases and J by 8 bases, with 6 bases of the junction left unmatched. This CDR3 is 14 amino acids long. In germline, CDR1 is ENHRY, CDR2 SYGVKD. The CDR3 sequence: CAISDMDREDIQYF. DNA of the CDR3: TGTGCCATCAGTGATATGGACAGGGAGGACATTCAGTACTTC.

The chain employs TRBV20-1 and TRBJ1-1; a weak D match, TRBD1 (6 bases). This CDR3 has 17 residues. The germline V and J ends were trimmed by 3 bases and 1 base, with 21 bases remaining between them. Per germline, CDR1 DFQATT and CDR2 SNEGSKA (reference sequence). In DNA form, the CDR3 reads TGCAGTGCTAGCGATCCAAGGGGGGGGGGCTGGAACACTGAAGCTTTCTTT. It encodes CSASDPRGGGWNTEAFF.

The chain is built from TRBV5-1 and TRBJ1-3; 10 bases align to TRBD1. Looked up from germline, CDR1 is SGHRS and CDR2 is YFSETQ. V trimming: 4 bases; J trimming: 7 bases; junction bases outside the gene matches: 8. CDR3 size: 15 residues. The CDR3 region is CASSRAGTGENTIYF. DNA of the CDR3: TGCGCCAGCAGCAGAGCCGGGACAGGGGAGAACACCATATATTTT.

The chain is built from TRBV27 and TRBJ2-7; D possibly corresponds to TRBD1 (5 bases). The germline V gene encodes CDR1 MNHEY and CDR2 SMNVEV (reference sequence). V was pared by 2 bases and J by 1 base, with 12 bases between. The CDR3 contains 15 residues. DNA of the CDR3: TGTGCCAGCAGTTTACAAGCATCAGGGTCCTACGAGCAGTACTTC. Amino acid sequence: CASSLQASGSYEQYF.

On this clonotype itself: This CDR3 is missing its conserved last phenylalanine or tryptophan, likely due to a read error. Because the CDR3's place on the DNA is in doubt, the DNA is left out and the CDR3 is given as listed by TCRdb. The V gene is TRBV7-2, the J gene TRBJ1-5; TRBD1 reflects the table's D call only, with no check against the DNA. The CDR3 numbers 15 amino acids, ends counted. Germline V CDR1 and CDR2: SGHTA, FQGNSA. This chain's CDR3 is CASSLFPRVHQPQQC.